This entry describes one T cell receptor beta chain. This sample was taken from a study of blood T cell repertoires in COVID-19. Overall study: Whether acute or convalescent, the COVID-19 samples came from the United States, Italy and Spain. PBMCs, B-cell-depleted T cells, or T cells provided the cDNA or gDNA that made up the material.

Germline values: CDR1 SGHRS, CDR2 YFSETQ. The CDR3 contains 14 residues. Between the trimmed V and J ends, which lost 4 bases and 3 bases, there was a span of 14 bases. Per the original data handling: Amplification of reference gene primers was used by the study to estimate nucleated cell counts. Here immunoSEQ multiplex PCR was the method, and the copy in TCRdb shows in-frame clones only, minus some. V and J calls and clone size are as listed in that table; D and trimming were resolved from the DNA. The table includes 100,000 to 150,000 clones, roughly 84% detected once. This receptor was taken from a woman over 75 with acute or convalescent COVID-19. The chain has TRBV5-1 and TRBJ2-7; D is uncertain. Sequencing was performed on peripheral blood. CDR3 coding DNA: TGCGCCAGCAGCACGGCCGAGAGAGGCTACGAGCAGTACTTC. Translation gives CASSTAERGYEQYF.